The T cell receptor beta chain described here comes from a study of blood T cell repertoires in COVID-19. For the study at large: The United States, Italy and Spain supplied acute and convalescent COVID-19 samples. T cells, B-cell-depleted T cells, or PBMCs supplied cDNA or gDNA.

Authors' processing steps: Quantification of nucleated cells was approximated via reference gene primer amplification. TCRdb keeps only in-frame clones here, not all; method: immunoSEQ multiplex PCR. Clone size and the V and J calls come from that table; the DNA yielded D and trimming. The sample yields 250,000 or so clones, around nine tenths seen once. CDR3 size: 14 residues. V lost 0 bases and J 5 bases, leaving 10 bases between the germline ends. Per the germline V gene, CDR1 is MNHEY and CDR2 is SVGAGI. The receptor was isolated from a man aged 35 to 55 with active or convalescent COVID-19. The material sequenced was peripheral blood. This rearrangement joins TRBV6-5 to TRBJ1-2; D perhaps matches TRBD1 (6 bases). CDR3 protein: CASSYSPGTYGYTF. For the CDR3, the DNA is TGTGCCAGCAGTTACTCCCCCGGGACATATGGCTACACCTTC.